The subject of this entry is one TCR beta chain. Its antigen is still unknown. With 60 Vbeta and 13 Jbeta primers, the PCR was carried out. This table comes from immunoSEQ multiplex PCR, and its TCRdb copy is limited to in-frame clones, with some not included. In the table there are 150,000 to 200,000 clones, 68% of which are singletons. The data derive from a study of cytomegalovirus exposure and HLA in healthy donors. The study's findings and limits: Immune exposure was documented only through CMV serostatus.

V shed 4 bases, J shed 1 base, and the junction held 5 bases outside the gene matches. Germline-derived CDR1 and CDR2 are MNHEY and SVGAGI. The CDR3 is 15 amino acids. The V and J genes are TRBV6-5 and TRBJ2-5; the match to TRBD1 covers 8 bases. The receptor was isolated from a woman between 18 and 30 years old in good health and CMV-seropositive. Input material: PBMCs. The CDR3 reads CASSSQGQAQETQYF. CDR3 in DNA: TGTGCCAGCAGTTCCCAGGGACAGGCCCAAGAGACCCAGTACTTC.